The next 25 T cell receptor beta chains were all read from a single sample in a study of cytomegalovirus exposure and HLA in healthy donors. The PCR was carried out with 60 Vbeta primers and 13 Jbeta primers. Sequencing was performed with immunoSEQ multiplex PCR; in TCRdb, only in-frame clones are kept and a portion is missing. The table lists 150,000 to 250,000 clones. Material: PBMCs. The receptor set was obtained from a boy aged 5-17 years in good health and CMV-seronegative.

CDR3 protein: CASSGRQGPNYGYTF. CDR3 coding DNA: TGCGCCAGCAGCGGTCGACAGGGGCCTAACTATGGCTACACCTTC. This chain joins TRBV5-1 and TRBJ1-2; 8 nucleotides align to TRBD1. The J segment lost 0 bases and the V segment lost 4 bases, leaving 5 bases of the junction unmatched. The germline V gene has CDR1 SGHRS and CDR2 YFSETQ. The CDR3 length is 15 residues.

This rearrangement joins TRBV4-1 to TRBJ1-6, with 8 bases fitting TRBD1. Germline-derived CDR1 and CDR2 are MGHRA and YSYEKL. After removal of 8 bases from V and 2 bases from J, the junction contained 14 bases not matched to a gene. This CDR3 is 18 amino acids long. CDR3 protein: CASRNPGRGRTYNSPLHF. CDR3 bases: TGCGCCAGCCGAAACCCGGGCAGGGGGCGCACCTATAATTCACCCCTCCACTTT.

V gene TRBV9 combines with J gene TRBJ2-3; 10 bases align to TRBD2. The CDR3 contains 16 residues. Looked up from germline, CDR1 is SGDLS and CDR2 is YYNGEE. V lost 4 bases to trimming and J lost 5 bases; unmatched junction nucleotides: 10. DNA for the CDR3: TGTGCCAGCAGCTACCTCAGCGGGGGGGATGGAGATACGCAGTATTTT. Its protein product is CASSYLSGGDGDTQYF.

The chain couples TRBV7-8 to TRBJ2-7; 7 nucleotides line up with TRBD1. The J segment lost 3 bases and the V segment lost 2 bases, leaving 4 bases of the junction unmatched. This CDR3 comprises 14 residues. CDR1 and CDR2 (germline): SGHVS, FQNEAQ. The CDR3 sequence: CASSLLGTDYEQYF. The CDR3 nucleotides are TGTGCCAGCAGCTTACTCGGGACAGACTACGAGCAGTACTTC.

The V and J genes are TRBV5-1 and TRBJ2-3, with D possibly TRBD1 on 5 matching bases. Between the trimmed V and J ends, which lost 0 bases and 4 bases, there was a span of 9 bases. Germline CDR1 is SGHRS and CDR2 is YFSETQ. The CDR3 spans 14 residues. DNA of the CDR3: TGCGCCAGCAGCTTGGTAGAAGGGGCAGATACGCAGTATTTT. It yields the protein CASSLVEGADTQYF.

This chain links TRBV30 with TRBJ2-3, with TRBD1 as a possible D gene (6 bases). The V and J ends lost 4 bases and 11 bases respectively, with 19 bases between them. Germline V CDR1 and CDR2: GTSNPN, SVGIG (reference sequence). The CDR3 extends over 13 amino acids. CDR3 nucleotide sequence: TGTGCCTGGACTGGGGGCTGGGGTGGTGGGCAGTATTTT. This encodes CAWTGGWGGGQYF.

The chain combines TRBV5-6 with TRBJ1-1; D possibly corresponds to TRBD1 (5 bases). CDR3 length: 13 amino acids. From germline, CDR1 is SGHDT and CDR2 YYEEEE. The V gene lost 3 bases and the J gene lost 4 bases, with 10 bases spanning the gap. The CDR3 protein is CASSSVGVTEAFF. The CDR3 DNA reads TGTGCCAGCAGCTCCGTAGGGGTCACTGAAGCTTTCTTT.

The chain links TRBV18 to TRBJ2-7; D may be TRBD1 (6 bases). CDR1 and CDR2 from the germline V gene are KGHSH and LQKENI. CDR3 size: 14 residues. V lost 5 bases, J lost 6 bases, and 17 bases lay in between. The CDR3: CASSAGQWGFEQYF. The CDR3 DNA follows: TGTGCCAGCTCAGCCGGACAGTGGGGCTTCGAGCAGTACTTC. Using reference TRBV18 and TRBJ2-7 for the parts outside the CDR3, the full variable domain is NAGVMQNPRHLVRRRGQEARLRCSPMKGHSHVYWYRQLPEEGLKFMVYLQKENIIDESGMPKERFSAEFPKEGPSILRIQQVVRGDSAAYFCASSAGQWGFEQYFGPGTRLTVT.

The chain links TRBV9 to TRBJ1-2, with 9 positions matching TRBD1. V was clipped by 0 bases and J by 4 bases; unmatched bases: 1. The germline CDR1 and CDR2 sequences are SGDLS and YYNGEE. The CDR3 sequence is 14 residues long. The CDR3, as DNA: TGTGCCAGCAGCGTAGGGGACAGGGTCTATGGCTACACCTTC. This codes for CASSVGDRVYGYTF.

The chain joins TRBV5-8 to TRBJ1-1; D may be TRBD1 (6 bases). Trimming took 5 bases from V and 11 from J, leaving 25 bases between them. This CDR3 contains 15 residues. The germline V gene encodes CDR1 SGHTS and CDR2 YDEGEE. The CDR3 is CASSYGQPARQEAFF. In DNA form, the CDR3 reads TGTGCCAGCAGTTACGGACAGCCCGCCCGCCAGGAGGCTTTCTTT.

V usage is TRBV30 and J usage is TRBJ2-4, with TRBD2 matching 11 bases. Trimming at V came to 3 bases and at J to 4 bases, leaving 2 bases not matched to a gene. Germline lookup yields CDR1 GTSNPN and CDR2 SVGIG (reference sequence). The CDR3 is made up of 14 amino acids. The CDR3 DNA reads as TGTGCCTGGAGGCTAGCGGGGGGTAAAAACATTCAGTACTTC. Its protein is CAWRLAGGKNIQYF. The whole variable domain, remainder taken from reference TRBV30 and TRBJ2-4, is SQTIHQWPATLVQPVGSPLSLECTVEGTSNPNLYWYRQAAGRGLQLLFYSVGIGQISSEVPQNLSASRPQDRQFILSSKKLLLSDSGFYLCAWRLAGGKNIQYFGAGTRLSVL.

V is TRBV7-3 and J is TRBJ2-7; TRBD1 agrees at 7 bases. Germline assignment: CDR1 SGHTA and CDR2 FQGTGA. The ends lost 9 bases at V and 4 bases at J; junction bases unmatched: 9. The CDR3 runs to 13 residues. For the CDR3, the DNA is TGTGCCAGTTATTCGAGGGGGCTGTACGAGCAGTACTTC. The encoded protein is CASYSRGLYEQYF.

The rearrangement joins TRBV5-1 to TRBJ1-1; 8 bases map to TRBD1. Trimming took 5 bases from V and 3 from J; bases not matched to a gene: 6. The CDR3 is 14 amino acids. Germline CDR1 and CDR2: SGHRS and YFSETQ. DNA of the CDR3: TGCGCCAGCAGGCCAGGGGGCGTGGACACTGAAGCTTTCTTT. Its protein is CASRPGGVDTEAFF. Based on the CDR3 plus reference TRBV5-1 and TRBJ1-1, the full variable domain is KAGVTQTPRYLIKTRGQQVTLSCSPISGHRSVSWYQQTPGQGLQFLFEYFSETQRNKGNFPGRFSGRQFSNSRSEMNVSTLELGDSALYLCASRPGGVDTEAFFGQGTRLTVV.

V gene TRBV27 combines with J gene TRBJ1-2; the match to TRBD1 covers 7 bases. With V trimmed by 2 bases and J by 3 bases, 12 bases remained unmatched. The germline V gene encodes CDR1 MNHEY and CDR2 SMNVEV (reference sequence). This CDR3 has 17 residues. The CDR3 bases are TGTGCCAGCAGTTTAGTAGTAGGGACAGAGGAACACTATGGCTACACCTTC. Residues: CASSLVVGTEEHYGYTF.

The rearrangement links TRBV27 to TRBJ1-1, with TRBD1 matching over 7 bases. The J segment lost 5 bases and the V segment lost 5 bases, leaving 5 bases of the junction unmatched. The germline CDR1 and CDR2 sequences are MNHEY and SMNVEV (reference sequence). The CDR3 runs to 13 residues. The CDR3 DNA reads TGTGCCAGCAGTCTACCAGGGGGAACTGAAGCTTTCTTT. Its translation: CASSLPGGTEAFF.

This chain joins TRBV5-1 and TRBJ1-2; possible D gene TRBD1, 6 bases. V shed 7 bases and J shed 4 bases, with 17 bases lying between them. Germline loops: CDR1 SGHRS, CDR2 YFSETQ. This CDR3 is built from 14 residues. The CDR3 region is CASGPRDTSYGYTF. The CDR3 region has the DNA TGCGCCAGCGGTCCTAGGGACACTTCCTATGGCTACACCTTC.

The V gene is TRBV19, the J gene TRBJ2-1; TRBD2 matches 7 bases. V lost 3 bases to trimming and J lost 6 bases; unmatched junction nucleotides: 14. The CDR3 extends over 17 amino acids. The V gene's germline CDR1 is LNHDA and CDR2 SQIVND (reference sequence). CDR3 sequence reads: CASSMTHGGGFGNEQFF. DNA for the CDR3: TGTGCCAGTAGTATGACCCATGGGGGAGGGTTTGGCAATGAGCAGTTCTTC. Based on the CDR3 plus reference TRBV19 and TRBJ2-1, the full variable domain is DGGITQSPKYLFRKEGQNVTLSCEQNLNHDAMYWYRQDPGQGLRLIYYSQIVNDFQKGDIAEGYSVSREKKESFPLTVTSAQKNPTAFYLCASSMTHGGGFGNEQFFGPGTRLTVL.

This chain connects TRBV29-1 to TRBJ1-1; D unclear. The germline CDR1 and CDR2 sequences are SQVTM and ANQGSEA. The CDR3 length is 14 residues. The ends were cut back, 5 bases at V and 4 bases at J, with 17 bases in the middle. Here the CDR3 reads CSVSLKRVRTEAFF. The DNA for the CDR3 is TGCAGCGTTAGTTTAAAGAGGGTGCGCACTGAAGCTTTCTTT.

V gene TRBV6-5 combines with J gene TRBJ1-1; no clear D gene. Germline V CDR1 and CDR2: MNHEY, SVGAGI. The CDR3 runs to 12 residues. V dropped 8 bases and J dropped 1 base, with 8 bases sitting between them. The CDR3 protein is CASQAGNTEAFF. In DNA form, the CDR3 reads TGTGCCAGCCAGGCGGGGAACACTGAAGCTTTCTTT.

This chain joins TRBV7-9 and TRBJ2-3; a weak D match, TRBD1 (6 bases). Deletions cut 3 bases from V and 3 bases from J, with 13 bases between. The germline V gene encodes CDR1 SEHNR and CDR2 FQNEAQ (reference sequence). The CDR3 length is 15 residues. DNA for the CDR3: TGTGCCAGCAGCTTGGCCCAGGGGTCGACAGATACGCAGTATTTT. It translates to CASSLAQGSTDTQYF.

The V and J genes are TRBV19 and TRBJ1-1, with D possibly TRBD1 on 5 matching bases. Germline lookup yields CDR1 LNHDA and CDR2 SQIVND (reference sequence). The CDR3 is 13 residues long. Trimming took 6 bases from V and 1 from J, leaving 9 bases between them. CDR3 sequence: CASRAGPNTEAFF. The CDR3 bases are TGTGCCAGTAGGGCAGGGCCGAACACTGAAGCTTTCTTT.

The chain carries TRBV19 and TRBJ1-6; D is possibly TRBD1 (6 bases). The CDR3 is 15 residues long. Germline assignment: CDR1 LNHDA and CDR2 SQIVND (reference sequence). V was pared by 7 bases and J by 8 bases, with 18 bases between. CDR3 protein: CASTKLQGQHSPLHF. The CDR3 region has the DNA TGTGCCAGTACCAAATTACAGGGTCAGCATTCACCCCTCCACTTT. Full variable domain (outside the CDR3, taken from reference TRBV19 and TRBJ1-6): DGGITQSPKYLFRKEGQNVTLSCEQNLNHDAMYWYRQDPGQGLRLIYYSQIVNDFQKGDIAEGYSVSREKKESFPLTVTSAQKNPTAFYLCASTKLQGQHSPLHFGNGTRLTVT.

Here the CDR3 DNA reads TGTGCCAGCAGCTTAGATCGTGTGGGGGGGCGGTGGAATGAGCAGTTCTTC. Amino acids: CASSLDRVGGRWNEQFF. The V and J genes are TRBV11-2 and TRBJ2-1; perhaps TRBD2 as D (7 bases). CDR1 is SGHAT and CDR2 is FQNNGV in the germline V gene. The ends were cut back, 0 bases at V and 7 bases at J, with 19 bases in the middle. This CDR3 is 17 amino acids long.

This sequence joins TRBV5-4 and TRBJ2-2; D perhaps matches TRBD2 (6 bases). This CDR3 spans 13 amino acids. Germline CDR1 SGHNT, CDR2 YYREEE (reference sequence). V lost 4 bases, J lost 7 bases, and 11 bases lay in between. The CDR3 loop reads CASSGLEGGELFF. For the CDR3, the DNA is TGTGCCAGCAGCGGGTTGGAGGGCGGGGAGCTGTTTTTT.

This sequence joins TRBV4-1 and TRBJ1-4; unclear D gene. The CDR3 loop spans 14 amino acids. V was pared by 1 base and J by 10 bases, with 13 bases between. Per germline, CDR1 MGHRA and CDR2 YSYEKL. CDR3 sequence: CASSQGSMPGKLFF. CDR3 coding DNA: TGCGCCAGCAGCCAAGGGAGTATGCCTGGAAAACTGTTTTTT.